This T cell receptor beta chain was captured in a study of human T cells and chemical hapten exposure. The study's findings and limits: Sensitization with DPC brought no change to TCRs above 1 in 1000 in frequency.

The authors' total RNA extraction used unfractionated whole blood. V was clipped by 6 bases and J by 3 bases, with 8 bases between them. The CDR3 totals 11 residues. Germline V gene data show CDR1 as DFQATT and CDR2 as SNEGSKA (reference sequence). Original analysis: Sampled TCR counts reached a median of around 100,000 per sample, with values ranging from about 20,000 to 700,000. MiXCR, applied by TCRdb to the 5' RACE reads, yields one record per CDR3 protein. The V and J calls here are based on TCRdb, not the publication. The sample holds more than 60,000 distinct CDR3 sequences, more than 15% seen once. At least ten counts were recorded for this clonotype. Antigen specificity is unknown.

The chain uses TRBV20-1 and TRBJ1-1; the D is unclear. The sequence was collected from a female donor in good health. CDR3 bases: TGCAGTGCCAGACGGCACACTGAAGCTTTCTTT. Translation gives CSARRHTEAFF.